This T cell receptor beta chain was observed in a study of cytomegalovirus exposure and HLA in healthy donors. The germline CDR1 and CDR2 sequences are SEHNR and FQNEAQ (reference sequence). The CDR3 is 16 residues long. V lost 6 bases and J 0 bases, leaving 14 bases between the germline ends. Here immunoSEQ multiplex PCR was the method, and the copy in TCRdb shows in-frame clones only, minus some. The data contain about 98,000 clones, more than 85% of them seen just once; the ten biggest clones take up about 6.5%. The source of this sequence is a man younger than 35 in good health and CMV-seropositive. Sequenced sample: PBMCs. The chain combines TRBV7-9 with TRBJ2-2; possibly TRBD1 for D (6 bases). CDR3 residues: CASRLKQGPNTGELFF. The CDR3 DNA is TGTGCCAGCAGGCTTAAACAGGGACCGAACACCGGGGAGCTGTTTTTT.